One and the same sample provided the 10 T cell receptor beta chains below, sequenced in a study of blood T cells in healthy people across ages (dated by TCRdb to between 2014 and 2016). Library prep was done by 5' RACE. The second PCR ran for roughly 7 to 11 cycles and used a J-beta primer mix along with a sample-barcoded 5' primer. TCRdb ran its own pipeline on the public reads, namely fastp trimming at Q25 and MiXCR clone calling, and kept in-frame beta chains. Records with the same CDR3 protein are collapsed into one entry carrying the most frequent genes and DNA. This sample has some 1,800,000 distinct CDR3 sequences in its table, and approximately 40% of those were observed once. Approximately 22% of the sample lies in the top ten. The sequencing sample was made of blood. The receptors were gathered from a human donor in good health.

There are a few counts of this clonotype. The chain carries TRBV6-1 and TRBJ2-5; 8 bases agree with TRBD1. TRBJ2-7 matches the DNA end more closely, so the J call is doubtful. Germline V gives CDR1 MNHNS, CDR2 SASEGT. The CDR3 is made up of 15 amino acids. The CDR3 nucleotides are TGTGCCAGCAGTGAATTTGGGCAGGGGGCCCACGAGCAGTACTTC. Its translation is CASSEFGQGAHEQYF.

A note on this clonotype: A junction end diverges from the germline sequence, so it may reflect a read error. This chain links TRBV9 with TRBJ2-1; D unresolved. CDR3 length: 13 amino acids. From germline, CDR1 is SGDLS and CDR2 YYNGEE. CDR3: CASSVLFGNERFF. The CDR3, as DNA: TGTGCCAGCAGCGTCCTCTTTGGGAATGAGCGGTTCTTC.

This clonotype was detected a few times. The CDR3 loop reads CSVEPTGADTQYF. CDR3 DNA: TGCAGCGTTGAACCTACTGGGGCAGATACGCAGTATTTT. The chain has TRBV29-1 and TRBJ2-3, with D uncertain. Trimming stripped 2 bases from V and 4 bases from J, with 10 bases between. The CDR3 is made up of 13 amino acids. Germline CDR1 reads SQVTM; CDR2 reads ANQGSEA.

The V gene is TRBV5-1, the J gene TRBJ2-7, with unresolved D. The CDR3 length is 14 residues. Germline CDR1 SGHRS, CDR2 YFSETQ. Trimming took 0 bases from V and 5 from J, leaving 12 bases between them. CDR3 protein: CASSLDPVVDEQYF. As DNA, the CDR3 is TGCGCCAGCAGCTTGGACCCGGTTGTGGACGAGCAGTACTTC.

J is TRBJ2-1 and V is TRBV3-1; 10 bases align to TRBD2. The CDR3 is made up of 13 amino acids. Germline V gene sequence: CDR1 LGHDT, CDR2 YNNKEL (reference sequence). V shed 10 bases and J 5 bases; nucleotides not matched to a gene: 5. DNA of the CDR3: TGTGCCACGAAGCGGGAGGGGAACAATGAGCAGTTCTTC. This gives the protein CATKREGNNEQFF.

With regard to this clonotype: One end of the junction varies from germline; a read error may be responsible. This sequence joins TRBV20-1 and TRBJ2-2; D may match TRBD1 or TRBD2 (6 bases each). The germline V gene encodes CDR1 DFQATT and CDR2 SNEGSKA (reference sequence). CDR3 length: 17 amino acids. The CDR3 DNA reads as TGCAGTGCCAGAGGCCCTTTCTTGGGGGGCCAGGGCGGGGAGCTGTTTTTT. Its protein product is CSARGPFLGGQGGELFF.

The V and J genes are TRBV10-3 and TRBJ2-1, with 9 bases lining up with TRBD2. Germline trimming cut 4 bases from V and 8 bases from J; bases unmatched to any gene: 12. The CDR3 runs to 16 residues. Germline assignment: CDR1 ENHRY and CDR2 SYGVKD. This CDR3 is CAISGLAAQPGDEQFF. CDR3 in DNA: TGTGCCATCAGTGGACTAGCGGCCCAACCGGGAGATGAGCAGTTCTTC.

This clonotype was seen more than once but under ten times. The chain has TRBV7-9 and TRBJ2-5, with 7 bases lining up with TRBD1. This CDR3 spans 16 amino acids. Germline values: CDR1 SEHNR, CDR2 FQNEAQ (reference sequence). V lost 4 bases and J lost 0; bases outside the gene matches: 8. The CDR3 DNA sequence: TGTGCCAGCAGCTCCGGACAGGTGGCAAACCAAGAGACCCAGTACTTC. Its protein is CASSSGQVANQETQYF.

The V gene is TRBV20-1, the J gene TRBJ2-1; the D gene is possibly TRBD1 (5 bases). Germline CDR1 and CDR2: DFQATT and SNEGSKA (reference sequence). The CDR3 is 16 amino acids. V gave up 2 bases and J gave up 0 bases, with 14 bases separating them. CDR3 nucleotides: TGCAGTGCTAGACCCGTCAAGCAGGGCTCCTACAATGAGCAGTTCTTC. Translated, it gives CSARPVKQGSYNEQFF.

The chain recombines TRBV18 with TRBJ2-7; a weak D match, TRBD1 (6 bases). This CDR3 has 13 residues. The germline gives CDR1 KGHSH, CDR2 LQKENI. Trimming stripped 6 bases from V and 5 bases from J, with 14 bases between. As DNA, the CDR3 is TGTGCCAGCTCGCCTGAACAGGGAAACGAGCAGTACTTC. As protein: CASSPEQGNEQYF.